These 3 T cell receptor beta chains came from one sample sequenced in a study of cytomegalovirus exposure and HLA in healthy donors. Method: immunoSEQ multiplex PCR; TCRdb's copy keeps in-frame clones and lacks some. The repertoire includes over 150,000 clones, just under 90% of them detected once, and approximately 10% sits in the top ten. Sequenced material: PBMCs. All receptors come from a woman between 18 and 29 years old in good health and CMV-seropositive.

The chain employs TRBV28 and TRBJ1-1, with D unresolved. CDR3 length: 13 residues. The V and J ends lost 2 bases and 1 base respectively, with 5 bases between them. The V gene's germline CDR1 is MDHEN and CDR2 SYDVKM. The CDR3 is CASSLIGNTEAFF. The CDR3 DNA follows: TGTGCCAGCAGTTTAATCGGGAACACTGAAGCTTTCTTT.

The chain links TRBV7-3 to TRBJ1-1; the D gene is possibly TRBD1 (6 bases). CDR1 is SGHTA and CDR2 is FQGTGA in the germline V gene. The V end was cut by 3 bases, the J end by 4 bases, with 12 bases between. The CDR3 sequence is 14 residues long. The CDR3 DNA follows: TGTGCCAGCAGCTTCCACAGGGAGAGCACTGAAGCTTTCTTT. Translation gives CASSFHRESTEAFF.

This clone was counted only a few times. The V gene is TRBV19, the J gene TRBJ1-1; no clear D. This CDR3 spans 11 amino acids. V lost 5 bases and J lost 4, with 5 bases in between. Germline assignment: CDR1 LNHDA and CDR2 SQIVND (reference sequence). The CDR3 is CASSRGTEAFF. The CDR3 DNA follows: TGTGCCAGTAGTCGGGGCACTGAAGCTTTCTTT.